This T cell receptor (beta chain) stems from a study of T cell changes during pregnancy in multiple sclerosis. TCRdb keeps only in-frame clones here, not all; method: immunoSEQ multiplex PCR. The sample holds about 40,000 clones, about 91% seen once. Trimming left V 5 bases short and J 0 bases short, with 13 bases between. The CDR3 contains 16 residues. Germline lookup yields CDR1 MDHEN and CDR2 SYDVKM. This TCR came from a female donor in good health, enrolled as a control in a pregnancy study. The material sequenced was CD4+ T cells from peripheral blood mononuclear cells, taken in the second trimester of pregnancy. The chain joins TRBV28 to TRBJ1-4; TRBD1 might be the D (6 bases). Written as DNA, the CDR3 is TGTGCCAGCAGTCCGACAGGCAGGTCAACTAATGAAAAACTGTTTTTT. Protein product: CASSPTGRSTNEKLFF.